This T cell receptor beta chain was retrieved from a study of graft-versus-host responses after intestinal transplantation. General study findings and limits: Among recipient marrow samples, GvH clones were found; some appeared first in ileum or blood. Peak circulating GvH clone levels tracked with early post-transplant HvG declines.

In regard to this clone: Its antigen remains unknown.

Trimming removed 4 bases from V and 2 bases from J, with 8 bases in between. From germline, CDR1 is GTSNPN and CDR2 SVGIG (reference sequence). This CDR3 has 12 amino acids. The table came from immunoSEQ multiplex PCR; TCRdb's copy has only in-frame clones and leaves some out. The sample comprises approximately 130,000 clones, 85% to 95% of which are singletons, and roughly 0.16% rests with the top ten. The chain combines TRBV30 with TRBJ1-2; D not certain. The sample in question was unstimulated CD4+ T cells sorted from spleen or lymph node cells, obtained before intestinal transplant. This clonotype originated in a human donor who received an intestinal transplant. This chain's CDR3 is CAWTNSNYGYTF. The CDR3 region has the DNA TGTGCCTGGACCAACAGCAACTATGGCTACACCTTC.